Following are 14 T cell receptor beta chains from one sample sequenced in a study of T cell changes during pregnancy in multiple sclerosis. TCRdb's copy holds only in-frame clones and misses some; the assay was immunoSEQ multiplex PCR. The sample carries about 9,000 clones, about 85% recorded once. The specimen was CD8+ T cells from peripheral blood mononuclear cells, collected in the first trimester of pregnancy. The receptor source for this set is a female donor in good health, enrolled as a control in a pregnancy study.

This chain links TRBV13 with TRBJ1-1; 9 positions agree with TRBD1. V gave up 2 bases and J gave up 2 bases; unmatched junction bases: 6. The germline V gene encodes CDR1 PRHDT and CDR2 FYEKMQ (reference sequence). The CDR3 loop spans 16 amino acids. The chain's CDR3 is CASSLKGTGLNTEAFF. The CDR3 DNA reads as TGTGCCAGCAGCTTAAAGGGGACAGGGTTAAACACTGAAGCTTTCTTT.

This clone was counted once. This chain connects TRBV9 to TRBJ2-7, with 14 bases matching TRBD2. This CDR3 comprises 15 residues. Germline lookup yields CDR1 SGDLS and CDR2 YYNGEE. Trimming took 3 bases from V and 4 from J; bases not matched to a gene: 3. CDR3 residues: CASSAGTSGRYEQYF. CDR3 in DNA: TGTGCCAGCAGCGCCGGGACTAGCGGGAGATACGAGCAGTACTTC.

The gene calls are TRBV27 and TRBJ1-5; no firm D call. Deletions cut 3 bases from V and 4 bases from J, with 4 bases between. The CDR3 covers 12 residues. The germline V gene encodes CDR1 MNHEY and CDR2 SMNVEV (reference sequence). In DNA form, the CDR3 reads TGTGCCAGCAGTTTTTATAATCAGCCCCAGCATTTT. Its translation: CASSFYNQPQHF.

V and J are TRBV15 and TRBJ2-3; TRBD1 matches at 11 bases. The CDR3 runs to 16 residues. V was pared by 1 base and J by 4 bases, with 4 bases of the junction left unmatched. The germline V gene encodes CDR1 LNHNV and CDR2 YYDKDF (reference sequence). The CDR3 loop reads CATSRVPGQGADTQYF. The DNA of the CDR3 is TGTGCCACCAGCAGAGTACCGGGACAGGGGGCAGATACGCAGTATTTT.

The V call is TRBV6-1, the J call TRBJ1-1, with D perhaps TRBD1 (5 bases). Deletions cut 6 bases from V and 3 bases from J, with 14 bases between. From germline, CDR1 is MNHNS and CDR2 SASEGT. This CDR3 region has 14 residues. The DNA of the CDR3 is TGTGCCAGCAGGGGTTCAGGGTACGACACTGAAGCTTTCTTT. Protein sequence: CASRGSGYDTEAFF.

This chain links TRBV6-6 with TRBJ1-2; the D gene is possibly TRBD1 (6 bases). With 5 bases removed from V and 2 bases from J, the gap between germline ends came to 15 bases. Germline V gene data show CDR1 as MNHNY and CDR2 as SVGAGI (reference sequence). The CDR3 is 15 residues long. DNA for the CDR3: TGTGCCAGCAGTCCCCGGACAGATATAAACTATGGCTACACCTTC. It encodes CASSPRTDINYGYTF.

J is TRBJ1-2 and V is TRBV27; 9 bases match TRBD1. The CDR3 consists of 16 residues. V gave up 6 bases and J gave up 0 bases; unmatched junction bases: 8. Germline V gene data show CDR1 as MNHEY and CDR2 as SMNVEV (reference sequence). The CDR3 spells CASSSGQGPPNYGYTF. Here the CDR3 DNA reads TGTGCCAGCAGCTCCGGACAGGGGCCTCCTAACTATGGCTACACCTTC.

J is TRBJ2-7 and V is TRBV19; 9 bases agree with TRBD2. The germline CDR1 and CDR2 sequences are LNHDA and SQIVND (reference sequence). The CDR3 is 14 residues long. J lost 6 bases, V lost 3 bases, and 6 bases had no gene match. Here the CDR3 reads CASSIHSGRGEQYF. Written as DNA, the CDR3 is TGTGCCAGTAGTATCCATAGCGGGAGAGGCGAGCAGTACTTC.

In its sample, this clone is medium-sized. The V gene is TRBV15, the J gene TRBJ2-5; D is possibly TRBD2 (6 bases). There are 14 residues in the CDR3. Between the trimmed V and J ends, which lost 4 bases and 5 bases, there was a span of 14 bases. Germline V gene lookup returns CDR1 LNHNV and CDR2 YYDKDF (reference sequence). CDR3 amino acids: CATSIGWGVETQYF. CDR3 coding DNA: TGTGCCACCAGCATTGGGTGGGGGGTCGAGACCCAGTACTTC. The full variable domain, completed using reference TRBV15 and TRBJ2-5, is DAMVIQNPRYQVTQFGKPVTLSCSQTLNHNVMYWYQQKSSQAPKLLFHYYDKDFNNEADTPDNFQSRRPNTSFCFLDIRSPGLGDTAMYLCATSIGWGVETQYFGPGTRLLVL.

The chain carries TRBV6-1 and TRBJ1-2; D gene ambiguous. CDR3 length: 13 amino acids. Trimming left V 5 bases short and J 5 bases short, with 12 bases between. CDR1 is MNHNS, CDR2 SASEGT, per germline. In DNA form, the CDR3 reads TGTGCCAGCAGTTCAGGCAGCCTTTATGGCTACACCTTC. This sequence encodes CASSSGSLYGYTF.

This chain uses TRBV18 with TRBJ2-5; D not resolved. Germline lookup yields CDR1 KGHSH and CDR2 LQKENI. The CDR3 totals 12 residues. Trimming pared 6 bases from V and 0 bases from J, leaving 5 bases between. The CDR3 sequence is CASSQYQETQYF. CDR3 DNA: TGTGCCAGCTCCCAGTACCAAGAGACCCAGTACTTC.

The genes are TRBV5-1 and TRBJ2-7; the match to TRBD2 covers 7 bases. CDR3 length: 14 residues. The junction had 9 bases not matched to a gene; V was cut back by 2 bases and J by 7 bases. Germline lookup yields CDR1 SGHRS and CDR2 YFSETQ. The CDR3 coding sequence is TGCGCCAGCAGCTTAAGCGGGACCCTCCTGGAGCAGTACTTC. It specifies CASSLSGTLLEQYF.

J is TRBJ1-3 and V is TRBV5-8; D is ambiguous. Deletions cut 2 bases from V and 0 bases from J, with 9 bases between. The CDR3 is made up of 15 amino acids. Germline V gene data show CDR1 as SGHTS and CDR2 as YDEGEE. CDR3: CASSFGTSSGNTIYF. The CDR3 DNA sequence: TGTGCCAGCAGCTTTGGTACGAGCTCTGGAAACACCATATATTTT.

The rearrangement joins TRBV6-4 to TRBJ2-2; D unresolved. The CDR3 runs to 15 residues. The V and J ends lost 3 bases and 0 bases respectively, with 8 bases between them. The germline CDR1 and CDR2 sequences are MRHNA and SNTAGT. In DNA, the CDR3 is TGTGCCAGCAGTGAAGAGGTAGCGAACACCGGGGAGCTGTTTTTT. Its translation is CASSEEVANTGELFF.